A selection of T cell receptor beta chains follows, all from one sample in a study of CD8+ T cells in alopecia areata. Here immunoSEQ multiplex PCR was the method, and the copy in TCRdb shows in-frame clones only, minus some. The table includes 150,000 to 200,000 clones, 50% to 70% detected once. The sample here was CD4+ T cells sorted from blood, taken at week 49, from a patient treated with tofacitinib. Receptors were obtained from a human donor with alopecia areata. CDR3s leave out the opening cysteine and the closing phenylalanine or tryptophan. Each record gives: J gene, V gene, CDR3 protein.

TRBJ1-2,TRBV30,AWHRDRVYADYGYT
TRBJ1-2,TRBV5-1,ASSLGEHGYT
TRBJ2-6,TRBV15,ATSRDTFPSGANVLT
TRBJ2-7,TRBV5-1,ASSLGMSYEQY
TRBJ2-7,TRBV13,ASSLLGQYEQY
TRBJ2-3,TRBV5-1,ASSVTSGGNTQY
TRBJ1-5,TRBV30,AWSELTDNQPQH
TRBJ2-2,TRBV29-1,SVEGLARTGELF
TRBJ2-7,TRBV29-1,SASSGTGSNEQY
TRBJ1-2,TRBV4-3,ASSQAWTGGGYT
TRBJ1-2,TRBV5-6,ASSSPRGSGYT
TRBJ1-4,TRBV25-1,ASSVRQGTNEKLF
TRBJ2-7,TRBV5-5,ASSWDFSYEQY
TRBJ1-2,TRBV7-9,ASSLDGTGGIYGYT
TRBJ1-1,TRBV29-1,SVAAIRGRTEAF
TRBJ2-7,TRBV7-2,ASSPYPGQGDS
TRBJ2-6,TRBV13,ASSLRQGSGANVLT
TRBJ1-4,TRBV25-1,ASRAGAEKLF
TRBJ1-1,TRBV29-1,SVESRLNTEAF
TRBJ1-2,TRBV14,ASSQVRGGYGYT
TRBJ2-5,TRBV29-1,SYWYQETQY
TRBJ1-2,TRBV15,ATSRREGNRYGYT